The clone carrying this T cell receptor (beta chain) was counted at least ten times. The sample comes from a study of glioma-infiltrating T cells. This CDR3 has 13 amino acids. From germline, CDR1 is SQVTM and CDR2 ANQGSEA. The J segment lost 3 bases and the V segment lost 7 bases, leaving 4 bases of the junction unmatched. Amplification of TCR alpha and beta CDR3 regions from RNA used iRepertoire nested multiplex PCR. Each CDR3 protein is one row after TCRdb ran MiXCR on the multiplex PCR reads. The profile shows around 190,000 distinct CDR3 sequences, 25% to 35% of them singletons. The TCR originated in a human donor with low-grade glioma or glioblastoma, undergoing nonglioma brain surgery, or in good health (not recorded which). This rearrangement joins TRBV29-1 to TRBJ2-7, with 12 bases that match TRBD2. The sequencing sample was made of glioma tissue, nonneoplastic brain tissue, or PBMCs (not recorded which). In nucleotides, the CDR3 is TGCAGCGGACTAGCGGGAGTAGGCTACGAGCAGTACTTC. Its translation: CSGLAGVGYEQYF.